The rows below give T cell receptor beta chains drawn from one sample of a study of cytomegalovirus exposure and HLA in healthy donors. Profiling relied on immunoSEQ multiplex PCR, and the TCRdb table lists in-frame clones only, not all of them. This sample has under 400,000 clones, with approximately 90% found just once. The specimen sequenced was PBMCs. The receptors here all came from a woman under 30 in good health and CMV-seronegative. Each CDR3 is given with its conserved first and last residue. Where a row states a size, it is once, few, many or the class of an expanded clone; other rows omit it.

J gene: TRBJ1-6; clone size: few; V gene: TRBV27; CDR3 protein: CASSLAIAGSPLHF
J gene: TRBJ1-1; clone size: NA; V gene: TRBV27; CDR3 protein: CASSPPAGEAFF
J gene: TRBJ2-5; clone size: NA; V gene: TRBV27; CDR3 protein: CASTSQGSGETQYF
J gene: TRBJ2-1; clone size: NA; V gene: TRBV5-1; CDR3 protein: CASSLPSAYNEQFF
J gene: TRBJ1-1; clone size: NA; V gene: TRBV2; CDR3 protein: CASSEMTGVRTEAFF
J gene: TRBJ1-5; clone size: NA; V gene: TRBV4-2; CDR3 protein: CASSQALTGLGQPQHF
J gene: TRBJ1-3; clone size: NA; V gene: TRBV6-6; CDR3 protein: CASTLSGRNSGNTIYF
J gene: TRBJ1-2; clone size: NA; V gene: TRBV9; CDR3 protein: CASSVGTGPNYGYTF
J gene: TRBJ2-5; clone size: NA; V gene: TRBV6-1; CDR3 protein: CASSEGGLAIQETQYF
J gene: TRBJ1-1; clone size: NA; V gene: TRBV7-9; CDR3 protein: CASSLGGAGVYTEAFF
J gene: TRBJ2-7; clone size: NA; V gene: TRBV5-1; CDR3 protein: CASSPVRGLVLPYEQYF
J gene: TRBJ2-5; clone size: NA; V gene: TRBV11-2; CDR3 protein: CASSPLPRQQETQYF
J gene: TRBJ1-3; clone size: NA; V gene: TRBV2; CDR3 protein: CASSGDRNSGNTIYF
J gene: TRBJ2-7; clone size: few; V gene: TRBV5-4; CDR3 protein: CASRPAGTAYEQYF
J gene: TRBJ2-7; clone size: NA; V gene: TRBV14; CDR3 protein: CASSPRLSLEPYYEQYF
J gene: TRBJ2-7; clone size: NA; V gene: TRBV6-1; CDR3 protein: CASSEWVGPSSYEQYF
J gene: TRBJ2-1; clone size: NA; V gene: TRBV30; CDR3 protein: CALTASGGSYNEQFF
J gene: TRBJ1-1; clone size: NA; V gene: TRBV6-5; CDR3 protein: CASSRTQGSAFF
J gene: TRBJ1-1; clone size: NA; V gene: TRBV18; CDR3 protein: CASSTNGKNTEAFF
J gene: TRBJ2-7; clone size: NA; V gene: TRBV27; CDR3 protein: CASSSPGTSTYEQYF
J gene: TRBJ2-7; clone size: NA; V gene: TRBV30; CDR3 protein: CAWSIPGLADVKLEQYF
J gene: TRBJ2-6; clone size: NA; V gene: TRBV5-6; CDR3 protein: CASSFGQGSGANVLTF
J gene: TRBJ1-1; clone size: NA; V gene: TRBV19; CDR3 protein: CASTPGQATNTEAFF
J gene: TRBJ2-1; clone size: NA; V gene: TRBV25-1; CDR3 protein: CASSGGGGLSYNEQFF
J gene: TRBJ2-3; clone size: NA; V gene: TRBV4-2; CDR3 protein: CASSQRPAGDTDTQYF
J gene: TRBJ2-7; clone size: NA; V gene: TRBV14; CDR3 protein: CASSRGTSFSEQYF
J gene: TRBJ1-4; clone size: NA; V gene: TRBV28; CDR3 protein: CASSPEPGQDEKLFF
J gene: TRBJ2-1; clone size: NA; V gene: TRBV20-1; CDR3 protein: CSARSNEQFF
J gene: TRBJ1-3; clone size: NA; V gene: TRBV5-4; CDR3 protein: CASSQWAGTGGNTIYF
J gene: TRBJ2-3; clone size: NA; V gene: TRBV28; CDR3 protein: CASSSARLAGPTDTQYF
J gene: TRBJ2-6; clone size: NA; V gene: TRBV6-5; CDR3 protein: CASTSGANVLTF
J gene: TRBJ2-7; clone size: few; V gene: TRBV5-8; CDR3 protein: CASSLVAGSTYEQYF
J gene: TRBJ2-1; clone size: once; V gene: TRBV28; CDR3 protein: CASRPGLASYNEQFF
J gene: TRBJ1-1; clone size: NA; V gene: TRBV6-5; CDR3 protein: CASSSNFLTEAFF
J gene: TRBJ2-3; clone size: few; V gene: TRBV5-4; CDR3 protein: CASSLVTSGDRTDTQYF
J gene: TRBJ2-1; clone size: NA; V gene: TRBV18; CDR3 protein: CASSPNIGTSGSNEQFF
J gene: TRBJ2-1; clone size: once; V gene: TRBV5-6; CDR3 protein: CASSFGLEAYNEQFF
J gene: TRBJ2-7; clone size: few; V gene: TRBV5-1; CDR3 protein: CASSPRGQVYEQYF
J gene: TRBJ2-1; clone size: NA; V gene: TRBV15; CDR3 protein: CATSGPGTGTNEQFF
J gene: TRBJ2-7; clone size: NA; V gene: TRBV28; CDR3 protein: CASSPMPQNLAGDADEQYF
J gene: TRBJ1-6; clone size: NA; V gene: TRBV5-1; CDR3 protein: CASPYSPLHF
J gene: TRBJ1-5; clone size: NA; V gene: TRBV15; CDR3 protein: CATSRELGGSNQPQHF
J gene: TRBJ1-2; clone size: NA; V gene: TRBV4-1; CDR3 protein: CASSQEGQGSYGYTF
J gene: TRBJ1-5; clone size: NA; V gene: TRBV11-2; CDR3 protein: CASSLGSTGGNQPQHF
J gene: TRBJ2-5; clone size: NA; V gene: TRBV9; CDR3 protein: CASSETELAAETQYF
J gene: TRBJ2-5; clone size: NA; V gene: TRBV7-9; CDR3 protein: CASRSGTLTPETQYF
J gene: TRBJ2-5; clone size: once; V gene: TRBV9; CDR3 protein: CASSRTEETQYF
J gene: TRBJ2-4; clone size: NA; V gene: TRBV28; CDR3 protein: CASRAVEGGGNIQYF
J gene: TRBJ2-7; clone size: NA; V gene: TRBV27; CDR3 protein: CASSETVPTYEQYF